The rows below give T cell receptor beta chains drawn from one sample of a study of blood T cell repertoires in COVID-19. The data were produced by immunoSEQ multiplex PCR, yet TCRdb's version contains in-frame clones alone and is incomplete. This sample has some 320,000 clones, with approximately 90% found just once. The sequencing sample was made of PBMCs or T cells enriched from blood (not recorded which). These receptors all come from a woman aged 25 to 39 who had been exposed to COVID-19. CDR3s include the opening cysteine and the closing phenylalanine or tryptophan.

cdr3_aa j_call v_call
CASSHPGGNYGYTF TRBJ1-2 TRBV18
CASSQGLAYTDTQYF TRBJ2-3 TRBV5-4
CASKRDGELFF TRBJ2-2 TRBV2
CASSLKGASSGSSPLHF TRBJ1-6 TRBV11-3
CASSFRQGSNTEAFF TRBJ1-1 TRBV5-4
CASSTGQVSYEQYF TRBJ2-7 TRBV27
CASSAPFIPGQDYYGYTF TRBJ1-2 TRBV25-1
CASSELSGYEQYF TRBJ2-7 TRBV6-1
CASSESYTGIEQYF TRBJ2-7 TRBV2
CASRKGVGLNQPQHF TRBJ1-5 TRBV2